This T cell receptor beta chain was identified in a study of blood T cell repertoires in COVID-19. Study-level background: Sample material is recorded as cDNA or gDNA derived from T cells, B-cell-depleted T cells, or PBMCs.

Measured with immunoSEQ multiplex PCR; TCRdb has only the in-frame clones, and not every one. The table has 45,000 to 55,000 clones, around 83% seen once. The CDR3 spans 15 residues. V lost 2 bases, J lost 5 bases, and 8 bases stayed unmatched. Germline V lookup: CDR1 SGHRS, CDR2 YFSETQ. The table lists this clone with a few counts. The sequenced material came from peripheral blood. This TCR came from a human donor in a cohort sampled during active COVID-19. The V and J genes are TRBV5-1 and TRBJ2-5; 8 nucleotides line up with TRBD1. In DNA form, the CDR3 reads TGCGCCAGCAGCTTAAATCAGGGGGCTGGGGAGACCCAGTACTTC. Translated: CASSLNQGAGETQYF.